Sequencing of this T cell receptor (beta chain) was carried out in a study of identical twins. This clonotype was seen a few times. Template switching added a universal primer site; cDNA carried unique molecular identifiers. TCRdb used MiXCR to reprocess the 5' RACE reads, holding one entry per CDR3 protein. The table shows hundreds of thousands of distinct CDR3 sequences, with roughly 6% occurring only once. The CDR3 is 16 amino acids. The junction had 11 bases not matched to a gene; V was cut back by 4 bases and J by 5 bases. The sequenced sample consisted of naive T cells sorted from blood. The TCR originated in a man in his late teens or twenties in good health. The rearrangement links TRBV12-3 or TRBV12-4 to TRBJ2-5, with 9 bases identical to TRBD1. As DNA, the CDR3 is TGTGCCAGCAGTTCAACCCGGACAGGGGCTTTGGAGACCCAGTACTTC. Its translation: CASSSTRTGALETQYF.